This is a list of T cell receptor beta chains from one sample in a study of blood T cell repertoires in COVID-19. Clones were read by immunoSEQ multiplex PCR, and TCRdb kept only the in-frame ones, dropping some. The sample yields 140,000 or so clones, 88% seen once. What was sequenced was peripheral blood. These receptors all stem from a woman aged 45-65 years with acute or convalescent COVID-19. The CDR3 runs from the conserved cysteine through the conserved F or W. Each record gives: J gene, D gene, V gene, clone size, CDR3 DNA, CDR3 protein. A D gene is named only where the DNA matches it firmly. Where a row states a size, it is once, few, many or the class of an expanded clone; other rows omit it.

TRBJ2-1	.	TRBV7-9	.	TGTGCCAGCAGCCTAATAGCTATCCCTCGCAATGAGCAGTTCTTC	CASSLIAIPRNEQFF
TRBJ1-2	TRBD1	TRBV7-3	.	TGTGCCAGCAGCCTTACTCAAGGGACAGGAGAGGGCTACACCTTC	CASSLTQGTGEGYTF
TRBJ1-4	TRBD1	TRBV7-9	once	TGTGCCAGCAGCTTGGACAGGGTTAATGAAAAACTGTTTTTT	CASSLDRVNEKLFF
TRBJ1-6	.	TRBV6-1	.	TGTGCCAGCAGTGAACTGACAGTAAATTCACCCCTCCACTTT	CASSELTVNSPLHF
TRBJ1-4	.	TRBV15	.	TGTGCCACCAGCAGACCGGGGGAGAGAACTAATGAAAAACTGTTTTTT	CATSRPGERTNEKLFF
TRBJ2-7	TRBD1	TRBV6-5	once	TGTGCCAGCAGTTTCGGGGACGGGACAGAGCTCTACGAGCAGTACTTC	CASSFGDGTELYEQYF
TRBJ2-7	.	TRBV7-8	.	TGTGCCAGCAGCTCCTACGGGACCTACGAGCAGTACTTC	CASSSYGTYEQYF
TRBJ1-5	.	TRBV6-6	.	TGTGCCAGCAGCCCAGACAGCCATGGCAATCAGCCCCAGCATTTT	CASSPDSHGNQPQHF
TRBJ2-4	TRBD2	TRBV3-1/TRBV3-2	few	TGTGCCAGCAGCCATGCCGGGGGGGCCAAAAACATTCAGTACTTC	CASSHAGGAKNIQYF
TRBJ2-1	.	TRBV5-1	.	TGCGCCAGCAGGGTGGCGGGACAGTCTAACAATGAGCAGTTCTTC	CASRVAGQSNNEQFF
TRBJ1-2	.	TRBV9	once	TGTGCCAGCAGCGAGCATGAGGTCTATGGCTACACCTTC	CASSEHEVYGYTF
TRBJ2-3	TRBD2	TRBV10-3	.	TGTGCCATCAGTGAACTCAGCGGGAGTACAGATACGCAGTATTTT	CAISELSGSTDTQYF
TRBJ2-5	.	TRBV5-4	.	TGTGCCAGCAGCTTGGCTGGGGGCCCCGGGGAGACCCAGTACTTC	CASSLAGGPGETQYF
TRBJ1-4	.	TRBV5-1	.	TGCGCCAGCAGCTCCAGGGCGCCTAATGAAAAACTGTTTTTT	CASSSRAPNEKLFF
TRBJ1-2	TRBD1	TRBV9	.	TGTGCCAGCAGCCGGGACAGCTCTAACTATGGCTACACCTTC	CASSRDSSNYGYTF
TRBJ2-1	TRBD2	TRBV29-1	.	TGCAGCGTGGAGCCCGCTAGCGGGGTATACAATGAGCAGTTCTTC	CSVEPASGVYNEQFF
TRBJ2-7	TRBD2	TRBV6-5	.	TGTGCCACTACGGGGACTAGCGGGTACGAGCAGTACTTC	CATTGTSGYEQYF
TRBJ2-7	TRBD1	TRBV10-3	.	TGTGCCATCAGTTCTCCGGGACAGGGAGCCTACGAGCAGTACTTC	CAISSPGQGAYEQYF
TRBJ2-7	TRBD1	TRBV30	.	TGTGCCTGGAAGGACAGGGTTTATTACGAGCAGTACTTC	CAWKDRVYYEQYF
TRBJ1-6	.	TRBV7-9	.	TGTGCCAGCAGCTTCGGGGGAGGGAATTCACCCCTCCACTTT	CASSFGGGNSPLHF
TRBJ1-1	.	TRBV9	.	TGTGCCAGCAGCGTAGGTCTAGGAGATAACACTGAAGCTTTCTTT	CASSVGLGDNTEAFF
TRBJ2-2	TRBD1	TRBV9	.	TGTGCCAGCAGCGTACTCCGGACAGGGGCCGGGGAGCTGTTTTTT	CASSVLRTGAGELFF
TRBJ1-1	TRBD1	TRBV3-1/TRBV3-2	.	TGTGCCAGCAGCTCGCTGACAGGGTACACTGAAGCTTTCTTT	CASSSLTGYTEAFF
TRBJ1-2	.	TRBV19	.	TGTGCCAGTAGTGGACAGTCAGTTTATGGCTACACCTTC	CASSGQSVYGYTF
TRBJ1-1	.	TRBV11-2	once	TGTGCCAGCAGCTTCCAAATCACAGGGCCGGATGAAGCTTTCTTT	CASSFQITGPDEAFF
TRBJ2-7	TRBD2	TRBV3-1/TRBV3-2	.	TGTGCCAGCAGCCCTCTGCGCGGGAGGGCCTACGAGCAGTACTTC	CASSPLRGRAYEQYF
TRBJ1-3	TRBD1	TRBV5-1	.	TGCGCCAGCAGCTCCAGCCCGGACAGGGGGACTGGAAACACCATATATTTT	CASSSSPDRGTGNTIYF
TRBJ2-7	.	TRBV3-1/TRBV3-2	once	TGTGCCAGCAGCCATAACACAGGGAGCTCCTACGAGCAGTACTTC	CASSHNTGSSYEQYF
TRBJ1-3	.	TRBV4-2	.	TGTGCCAGCAGCCAAGATTTAAAGCCAGGGAATCAAAACACCATATATTTT	CASSQDLKPGNQNTIYF
TRBJ2-1	TRBD2	TRBV7-3	.	TGTGCCAGCAGCCCCACTCGCGGGGGGGCCGGGGGTGAGCAGTTCTTC	CASSPTRGGAGGEQFF
TRBJ2-7	TRBD1	TRBV19	.	TGTGCCAGTAGTAGACAGGGATCGTTGAGCTCCTACGAGCAGTACTTC	CASSRQGSLSSYEQYF
TRBJ1-6	.	TRBV6-5	few	TGTGCCAGCAGTTGGAGACAGGATAATTCACCCCTCCACTTT	CASSWRQDNSPLHF
TRBJ1-2	TRBD1	TRBV9	.	TGTGCCAGCAGCGCTGGGACAGTTGGAAACTATGGCTACACCTTC	CASSAGTVGNYGYTF
TRBJ2-1	TRBD2	TRBV19	.	TGTGCCAGCGTTTCGGCTAGCGGGGTAGATGAGCAGTTCTTC	CASVSASGVDEQFF
TRBJ1-1	TRBD1	TRBV5-4	.	TGTGCCAGCAGCCAGGGGACAGGCCAAGGAGGAACTGAAGCTTTCTTT	CASSQGTGQGGTEAFF
TRBJ1-1	.	TRBV9	.	TGTGCCAGCAGCGTAGTACAGGGAAGGGGGGGCACTGAAGCTTTCTTT	CASSVVQGRGGTEAFF
TRBJ2-7	TRBD2	TRBV19	.	TGTGCCAGTAGTGCAAGACTAGCGGGAGGCCCCTACGAGCAGTACTTC	CASSARLAGGPYEQYF
TRBJ1-5	.	TRBV7-8	.	TGTGCCAGCACCCACCTGGGGCCCGGGAATCAGCCCCAGCATTTT	CASTHLGPGNQPQHF
TRBJ2-3	.	TRBV10-1	.	TGCGCCAGCAGCCCCACCGGGTCAGGCACAGATACGCAGTATTTT	CASSPTGSGTDTQYF
TRBJ2-7	.	TRBV11-2	.	TGTGCCAGCAGCCCTTCGGGCGGGGTGCCCTACGAGCAGTACTTC	CASSPSGGVPYEQYF
TRBJ2-1	TRBD1	TRBV6-6	.	TGTGCCAGCAGTTTAGTGGGACAGGGGTACAATGAGCAGTTCTTC	CASSLVGQGYNEQFF
TRBJ2-2	TRBD1	TRBV19	.	TGTGCCAGCCGGGACAGGGGGGCCACCGGGGAGCTGTTTTTT	CASRDRGATGELFF
TRBJ2-2	TRBD2	TRBV15	.	TGTGCCACCAGCAGAGGGTCTATGACTAGCGAGCTGTTTTTT	CATSRGSMTSELFF
TRBJ2-7	.	TRBV15	.	TGTGCCACCAGCAGGGGGGGGCTCGACTACGAGCAGTACTTC	CATSRGGLDYEQYF
TRBJ2-2	.	TRBV7-3	.	TGTGCCAGCAGCTTACTCCGGAACACCGGGGAGCTGTTTTTT	CASSLLRNTGELFF
TRBJ2-1	TRBD2	TRBV7-3	.	TGTGCCAGCAGCCGAGGAGGGACTAGGGGGTTCAATGAGCAGTTCTTC	CASSRGGTRGFNEQFF
TRBJ1-1	.	TRBV7-2	.	TGTGCCAGCAGCCTAAGTTGGGCCCAGGGGGCTTTCTTT	CASSLSWAQGAFF
TRBJ1-1	.	TRBV29-1	.	TGCAGCGTTGAAGGAGGGTTGGGCACTGAAGCTTTCTTT	CSVEGGLGTEAFF
TRBJ1-6	TRBD1	TRBV19	.	TGTGCCAGTAGCACCGGACAGGGCCTCTATAATTCACCCCTCCACTTT	CASSTGQGLYNSPLHF
TRBJ1-3	TRBD1	TRBV19	.	TGTGCCAGTAGTGTCCGGACAGGGGGCCTCTCTCGTGGAAACACCATATATTTT	CASSVRTGGLSRGNTIYF
TRBJ2-7	.	TRBV3-1/TRBV3-2	few	TGTGCCAGCAGCCAAGGGGTAGCGGCAATAACCTACGAGCAGTACTTC	CASSQGVAAITYEQYF
TRBJ2-5	.	TRBV9	few	TGTGCCAGCAGCGTAGATGTGGTTGGGGGGCAAGAGACCCAGTACTTC	CASSVDVVGGQETQYF
TRBJ2-6	TRBD1	TRBV10-3	once	TGTGCCATCAGGACCCCGGACAGGGGCTCTGGGGCCAACGTCCTGACTTTC	CAIRTPDRGSGANVLTF
TRBJ1-2	.	TRBV11-2	.	TGTGCCTTTCAAAGGGGGGGGTTTGGCTACACCTTC	CAFQRGGFGYTF
TRBJ2-3	TRBD1	TRBV7-7	.	TGTGCTAGCAGCCCGCGACAGGGGGGGGAAGATACGCAGTATTTT	CASSPRQGGEDTQYF
TRBJ2-7	.	TRBV5-1	.	TGCGCCAGCAGCGTCGGACAGACCTCCTACGAGCAGTACTTC	CASSVGQTSYEQYF
TRBJ2-5	.	TRBV11-1	.	TGTGCCAGCAGCCGTCGGACAGTGGAAGAGACCCAGTACTTC	CASSRRTVEETQYF
TRBJ2-1	TRBD1	TRBV6-2/TRBV6-3	once	TGTGCCAGCAGTTACTCGATGAGTGGGGACAGGGCATACAATGAGCAGTTCTTC	CASSYSMSGDRAYNEQFF
TRBJ1-5	.	TRBV9	few	TGTGCCAGCAGCGTAGTAGGGGGGGGATTTAGCAATCAGCCCCAGCATTTT	CASSVVGGGFSNQPQHF
TRBJ1-6	.	TRBV6-1	.	TGTGCCAGCAGTGAAGTCCTTAATTCACCCCTCCACTTT	CASSEVLNSPLHF